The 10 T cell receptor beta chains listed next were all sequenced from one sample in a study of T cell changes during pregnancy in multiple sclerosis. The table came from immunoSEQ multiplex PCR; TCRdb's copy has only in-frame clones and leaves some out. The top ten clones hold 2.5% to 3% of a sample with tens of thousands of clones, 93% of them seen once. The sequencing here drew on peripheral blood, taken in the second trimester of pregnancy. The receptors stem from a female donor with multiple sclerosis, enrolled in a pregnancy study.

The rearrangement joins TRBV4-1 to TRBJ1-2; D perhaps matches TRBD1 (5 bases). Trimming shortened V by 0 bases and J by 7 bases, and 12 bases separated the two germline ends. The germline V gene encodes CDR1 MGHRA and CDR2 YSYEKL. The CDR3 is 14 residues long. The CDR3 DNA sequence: TGCGCCAGCAGCCAAGATCGGGACTTGCGTGGCTACACCTTC. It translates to CASSQDRDLRGYTF.

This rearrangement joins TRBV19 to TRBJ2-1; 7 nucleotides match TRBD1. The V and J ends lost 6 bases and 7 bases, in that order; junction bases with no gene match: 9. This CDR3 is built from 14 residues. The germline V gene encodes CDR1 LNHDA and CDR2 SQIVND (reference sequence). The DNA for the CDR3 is TGTGCCAGTAGAAAGACAGGGTTCGGGAATGAGCAGTTCTTC. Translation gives CASRKTGFGNEQFF.

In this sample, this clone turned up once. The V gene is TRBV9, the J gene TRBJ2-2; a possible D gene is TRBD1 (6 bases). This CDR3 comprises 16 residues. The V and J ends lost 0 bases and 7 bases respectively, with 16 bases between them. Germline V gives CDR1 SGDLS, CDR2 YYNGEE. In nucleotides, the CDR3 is TGTGCCAGCAGCGTAGTAGGGGGTGGGGCCGGCGGGGAGCTGTTTTTT. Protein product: CASSVVGGGAGGELFF.

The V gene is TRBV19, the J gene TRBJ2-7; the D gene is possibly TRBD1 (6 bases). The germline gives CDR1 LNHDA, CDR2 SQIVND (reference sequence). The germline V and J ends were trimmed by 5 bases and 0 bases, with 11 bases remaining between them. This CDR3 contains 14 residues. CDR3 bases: TGTGCCAGTAGTTGGCAGGGGTACTCCTACGAGCAGTACTTC. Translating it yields CASSWQGYSYEQYF.

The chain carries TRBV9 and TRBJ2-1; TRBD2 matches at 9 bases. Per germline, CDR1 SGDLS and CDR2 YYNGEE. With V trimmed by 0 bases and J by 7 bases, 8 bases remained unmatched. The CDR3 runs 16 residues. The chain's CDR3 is CASSVAAGGLQNEQFF. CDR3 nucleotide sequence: TGTGCCAGCAGCGTAGCGGCGGGGGGGCTTCAGAATGAGCAGTTCTTC.

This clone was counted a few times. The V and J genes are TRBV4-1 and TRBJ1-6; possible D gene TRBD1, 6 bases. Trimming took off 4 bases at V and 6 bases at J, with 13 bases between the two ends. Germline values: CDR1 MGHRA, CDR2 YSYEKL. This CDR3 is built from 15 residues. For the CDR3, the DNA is TGCGCCAGCAGCCGAGGGGGGGCAGTTAATTCACCCCTCCACTTT. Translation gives CASSRGGAVNSPLHF.

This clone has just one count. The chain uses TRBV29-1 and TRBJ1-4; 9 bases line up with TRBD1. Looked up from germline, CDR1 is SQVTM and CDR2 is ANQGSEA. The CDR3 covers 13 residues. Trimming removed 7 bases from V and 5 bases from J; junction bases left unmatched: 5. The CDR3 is CSAGQGTNEKLFF. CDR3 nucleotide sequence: TGCAGCGCTGGACAGGGGACGAATGAAAAACTGTTTTTT.

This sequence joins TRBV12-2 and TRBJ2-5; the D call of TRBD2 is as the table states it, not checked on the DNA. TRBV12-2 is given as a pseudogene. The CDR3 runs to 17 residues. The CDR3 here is CASRLKRAGGRVETQYF. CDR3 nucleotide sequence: TGTGCAAGTCGCTTAAAACGAGCGGGGGGGCGGGTAGAGACCCAGTACTTC.

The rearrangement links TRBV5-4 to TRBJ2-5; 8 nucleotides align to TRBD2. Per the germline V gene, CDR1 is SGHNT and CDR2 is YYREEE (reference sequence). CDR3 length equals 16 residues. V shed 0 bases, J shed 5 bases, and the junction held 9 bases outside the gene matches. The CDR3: CASSLALSGVGETQYF. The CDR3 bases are TGTGCCAGCAGCTTGGCTCTTAGCGGGGTCGGGGAGACCCAGTACTTC. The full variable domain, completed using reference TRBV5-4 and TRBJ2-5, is ETGVTQSPTHLIKTRGQQVTLRCSSQSGHNTVSWYQQALGQGPQFIFQYYREEENGRGNFPPRFSGLQFPNYSSELNVNALELDDSALYLCASSLALSGVGETQYFGPGTRLLVL.

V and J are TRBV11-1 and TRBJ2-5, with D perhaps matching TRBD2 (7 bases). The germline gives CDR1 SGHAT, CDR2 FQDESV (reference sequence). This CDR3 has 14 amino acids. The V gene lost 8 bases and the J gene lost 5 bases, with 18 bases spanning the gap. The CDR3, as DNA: TGTGCCAGCCGCCGAACGGGGGGCCGGGAGACCCAGTACTTC. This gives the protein CASRRTGGRETQYF.